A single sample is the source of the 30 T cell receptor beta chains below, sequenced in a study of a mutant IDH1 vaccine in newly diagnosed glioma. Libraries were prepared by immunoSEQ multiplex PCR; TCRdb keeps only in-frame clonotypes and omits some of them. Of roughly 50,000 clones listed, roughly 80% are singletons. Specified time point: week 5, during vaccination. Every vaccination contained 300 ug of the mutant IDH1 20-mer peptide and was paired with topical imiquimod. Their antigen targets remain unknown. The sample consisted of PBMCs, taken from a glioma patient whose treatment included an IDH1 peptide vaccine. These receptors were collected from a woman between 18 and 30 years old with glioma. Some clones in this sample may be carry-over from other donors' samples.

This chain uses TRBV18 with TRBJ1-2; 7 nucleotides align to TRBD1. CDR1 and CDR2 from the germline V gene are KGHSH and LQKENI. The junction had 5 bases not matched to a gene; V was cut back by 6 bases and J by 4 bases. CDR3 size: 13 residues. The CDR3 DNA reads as TGTGCCAGCTCCCATGGACAGGCCTATGGCTACACCTTC. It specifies CASSHGQAYGYTF.

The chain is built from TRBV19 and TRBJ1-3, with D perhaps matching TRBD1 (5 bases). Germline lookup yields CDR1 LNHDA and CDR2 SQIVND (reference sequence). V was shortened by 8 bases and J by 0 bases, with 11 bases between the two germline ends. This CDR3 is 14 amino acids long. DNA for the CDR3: TGTGCCAGTCTGGACAACACCTCTGGAAACACCATATATTTT. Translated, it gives CASLDNTSGNTIYF.

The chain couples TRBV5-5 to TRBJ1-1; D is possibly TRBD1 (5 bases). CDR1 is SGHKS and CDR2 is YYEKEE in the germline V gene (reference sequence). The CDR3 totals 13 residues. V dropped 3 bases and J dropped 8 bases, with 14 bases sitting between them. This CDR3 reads CASSSGPSLEAFF. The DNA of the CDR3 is TGTGCCAGCAGCTCGGGACCGAGCCTGGAAGCTTTCTTT.

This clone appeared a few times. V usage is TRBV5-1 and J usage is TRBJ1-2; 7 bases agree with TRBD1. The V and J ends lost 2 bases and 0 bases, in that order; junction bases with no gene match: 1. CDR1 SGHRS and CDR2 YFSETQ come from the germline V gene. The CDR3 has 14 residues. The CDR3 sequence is CASSLGTANYGYTF. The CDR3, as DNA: TGCGCCAGCAGCTTAGGGACAGCTAACTATGGCTACACCTTC. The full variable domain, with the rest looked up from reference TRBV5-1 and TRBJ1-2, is KAGVTQTPRYLIKTRGQQVTLSCSPISGHRSVSWYQQTPGQGLQFLFEYFSETQRNKGNFPGRFSGRQFSNSRSEMNVSTLELGDSALYLCASSLGTANYGYTFGSGTRLTVV.

This CDR3 reads CASSIGRGPYEQYF. The CDR3 nucleotides read TGTGCCAGTAGTATCGGCAGGGGCCCTTACGAGCAGTACTTC. The chain has TRBV19 and TRBJ2-7; possible D gene TRBD1, 6 bases. Germline V CDR1 and CDR2: LNHDA, SQIVND (reference sequence). Deletions cut 3 bases from V and 4 bases from J, with 13 bases between. This CDR3 comprises 14 residues.

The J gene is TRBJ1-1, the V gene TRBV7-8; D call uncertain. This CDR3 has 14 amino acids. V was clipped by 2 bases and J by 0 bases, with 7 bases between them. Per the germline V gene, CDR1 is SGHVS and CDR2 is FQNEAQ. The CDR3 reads CASSLLSLNTEAFF. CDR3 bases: TGTGCCAGCAGCTTATTGTCGTTGAACACTGAAGCTTTCTTT.

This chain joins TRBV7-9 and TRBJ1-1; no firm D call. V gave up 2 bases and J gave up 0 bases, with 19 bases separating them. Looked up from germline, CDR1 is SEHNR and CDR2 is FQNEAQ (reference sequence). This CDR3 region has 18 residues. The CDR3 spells CASSLMQWWRSLNTEAFF. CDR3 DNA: TGTGCCAGCAGCTTAATGCAGTGGTGGAGGTCCCTGAACACTGAAGCTTTCTTT.

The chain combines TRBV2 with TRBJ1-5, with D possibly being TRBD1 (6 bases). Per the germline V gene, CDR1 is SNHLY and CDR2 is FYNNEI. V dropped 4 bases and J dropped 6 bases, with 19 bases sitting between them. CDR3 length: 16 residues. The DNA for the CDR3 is TGTGCCAGCAGTGTGTGGGGGCAGGGAGGTGGTCAGCCCCAGCATTTT. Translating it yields CASSVWGQGGGQPQHF.

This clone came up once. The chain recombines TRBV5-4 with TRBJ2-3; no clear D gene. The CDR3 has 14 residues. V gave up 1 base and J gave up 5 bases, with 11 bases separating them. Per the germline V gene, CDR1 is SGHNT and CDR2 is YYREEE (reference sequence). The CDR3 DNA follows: TGTGCCAGCAGCTTGACGAGGCGGCGAGATACGCAGTATTTT. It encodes CASSLTRRRDTQYF.

The CDR3 DNA follows: TGCAGTGCTAGAGTCCGGGACCCCATATATTTT. Amino acids: CSARVRDPIYF. The rearrangement joins TRBV20-1 to TRBJ1-3, with D perhaps TRBD1 (5 bases). The CDR3 is made up of 11 amino acids. Germline V CDR1 and CDR2: DFQATT, SNEGSKA (reference sequence). The V gene lost 1 base and the J gene lost 11 bases, with 9 bases spanning the gap.

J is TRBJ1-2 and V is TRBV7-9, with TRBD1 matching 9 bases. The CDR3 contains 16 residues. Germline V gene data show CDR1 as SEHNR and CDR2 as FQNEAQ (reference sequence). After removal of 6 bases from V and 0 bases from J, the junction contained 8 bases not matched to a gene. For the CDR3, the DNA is TGTGCCAGCAGATCCCGGGACAGGGTAACTAACTATGGCTACACCTTC. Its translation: CASRSRDRVTNYGYTF.

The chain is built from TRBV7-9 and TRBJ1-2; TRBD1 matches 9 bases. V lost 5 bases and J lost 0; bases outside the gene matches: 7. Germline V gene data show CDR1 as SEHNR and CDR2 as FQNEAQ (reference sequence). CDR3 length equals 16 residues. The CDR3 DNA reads TGTGCCAGCAGCCATCCTACAGGGGGCCCTAACTATGGCTACACCTTC. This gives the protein CASSHPTGGPNYGYTF.

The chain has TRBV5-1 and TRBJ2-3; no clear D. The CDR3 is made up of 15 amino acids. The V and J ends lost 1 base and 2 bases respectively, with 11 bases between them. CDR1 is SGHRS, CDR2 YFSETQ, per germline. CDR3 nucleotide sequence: TGCGCCAGCAGCTTGAGCAAAGCTCCCACAGATACGCAGTATTTT. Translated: CASSLSKAPTDTQYF. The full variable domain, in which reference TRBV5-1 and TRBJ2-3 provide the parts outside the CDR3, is KAGVTQTPRYLIKTRGQQVTLSCSPISGHRSVSWYQQTPGQGLQFLFEYFSETQRNKGNFPGRFSGRQFSNSRSEMNVSTLELGDSALYLCASSLSKAPTDTQYFGPGTRLTVL.

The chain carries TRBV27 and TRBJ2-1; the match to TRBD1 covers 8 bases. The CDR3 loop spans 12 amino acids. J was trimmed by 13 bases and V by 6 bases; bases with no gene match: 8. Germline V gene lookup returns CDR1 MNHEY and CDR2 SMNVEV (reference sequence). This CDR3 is CASRRPTGEQFF. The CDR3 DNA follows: TGTGCCAGCAGACGCCCGACAGGGGAACAGTTCTTC.

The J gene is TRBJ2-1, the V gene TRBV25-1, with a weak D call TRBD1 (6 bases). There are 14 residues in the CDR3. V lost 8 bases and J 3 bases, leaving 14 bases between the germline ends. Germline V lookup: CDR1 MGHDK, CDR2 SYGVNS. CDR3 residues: CASASDSFYNEQFF. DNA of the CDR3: TGTGCCAGCGCCTCGGACAGTTTCTACAATGAGCAGTTCTTC.

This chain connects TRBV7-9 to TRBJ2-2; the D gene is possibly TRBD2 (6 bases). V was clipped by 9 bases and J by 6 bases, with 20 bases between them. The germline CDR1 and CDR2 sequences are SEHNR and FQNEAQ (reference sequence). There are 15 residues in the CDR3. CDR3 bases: TGTGCCAGTCAGCAGAAACTAGCCATCCCCGGGGAGCTGTTTTTT. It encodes CASQQKLAIPGELFF.

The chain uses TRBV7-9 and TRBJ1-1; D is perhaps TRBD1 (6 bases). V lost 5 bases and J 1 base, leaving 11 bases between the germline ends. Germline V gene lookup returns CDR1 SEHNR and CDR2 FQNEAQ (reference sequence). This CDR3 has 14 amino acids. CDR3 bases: TGTGCCAGCAGCCTACAACAGGGGAACACTGAAGCTTTCTTT. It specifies CASSLQQGNTEAFF.

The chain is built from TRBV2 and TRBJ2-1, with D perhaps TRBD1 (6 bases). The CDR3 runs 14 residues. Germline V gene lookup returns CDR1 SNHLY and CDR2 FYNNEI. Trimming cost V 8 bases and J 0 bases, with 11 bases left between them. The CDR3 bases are TGTGCCAGCCCCAGGGGCACCTCCTACAATGAGCAGTTCTTC. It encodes CASPRGTSYNEQFF.

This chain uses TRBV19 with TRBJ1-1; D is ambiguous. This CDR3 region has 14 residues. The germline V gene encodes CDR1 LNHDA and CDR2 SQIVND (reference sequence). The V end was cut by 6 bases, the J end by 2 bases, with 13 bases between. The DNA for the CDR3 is TGTGCCAGTAGAACGTCCGGGCCAAACACTGAAGCTTTCTTT. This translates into CASRTSGPNTEAFF.

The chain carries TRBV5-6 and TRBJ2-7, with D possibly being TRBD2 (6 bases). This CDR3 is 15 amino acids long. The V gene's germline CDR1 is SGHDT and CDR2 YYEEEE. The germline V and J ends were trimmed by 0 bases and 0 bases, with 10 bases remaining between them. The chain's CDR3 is CASSLAGGYSYEQYF. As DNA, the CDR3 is TGTGCCAGCAGCTTGGCCGGGGGATACTCCTACGAGCAGTACTTC.

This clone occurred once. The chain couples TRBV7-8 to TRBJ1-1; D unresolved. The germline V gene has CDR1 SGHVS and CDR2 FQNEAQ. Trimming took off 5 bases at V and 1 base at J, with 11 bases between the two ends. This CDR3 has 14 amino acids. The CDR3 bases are TGTGCCAGCAGCCCACGGCCAGAGAACACTGAAGCTTTCTTT. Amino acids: CASSPRPENTEAFF.

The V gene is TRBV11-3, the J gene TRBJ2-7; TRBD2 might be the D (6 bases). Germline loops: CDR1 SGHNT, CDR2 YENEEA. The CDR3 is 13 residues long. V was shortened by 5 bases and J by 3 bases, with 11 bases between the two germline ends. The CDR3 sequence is CASSLGSFYEQYF. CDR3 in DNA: TGTGCCAGCAGCCTCGGGAGCTTCTACGAGCAGTACTTC.

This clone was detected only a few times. The CDR3 here is CASSKQGEANEKLFF. The DNA of the CDR3 is TGTGCCAGCAGTAAACAGGGCGAGGCTAATGAAAAACTGTTTTTT. The rearrangement joins TRBV2 to TRBJ1-4; tentative D call: TRBD1 (6 bases). The CDR3 is 15 residues long. Trimming took off 5 bases at V and 3 bases at J, with 13 bases between the two ends. Germline-derived CDR1 and CDR2 are SNHLY and FYNNEI.

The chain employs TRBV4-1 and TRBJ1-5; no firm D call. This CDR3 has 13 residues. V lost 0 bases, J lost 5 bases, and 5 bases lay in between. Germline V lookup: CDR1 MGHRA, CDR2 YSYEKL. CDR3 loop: CASSQDRYQPQHF. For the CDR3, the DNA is TGCGCCAGCAGCCAAGATCGTTATCAGCCCCAGCATTTT.

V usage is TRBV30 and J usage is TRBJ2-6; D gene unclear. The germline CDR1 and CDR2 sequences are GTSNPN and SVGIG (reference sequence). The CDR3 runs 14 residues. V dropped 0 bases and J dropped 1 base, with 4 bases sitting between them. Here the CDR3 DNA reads TGTGCCTGGAGTGTACTATCTGGGGCCAACGTCCTGACTTTC. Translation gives CAWSVLSGANVLTF.

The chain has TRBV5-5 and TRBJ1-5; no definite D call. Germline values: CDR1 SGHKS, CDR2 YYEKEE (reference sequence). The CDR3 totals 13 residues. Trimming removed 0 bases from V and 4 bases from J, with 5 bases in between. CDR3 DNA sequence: TGTGCCAGCAGCTTGGTGAGGAATCAGCCCCAGCATTTT. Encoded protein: CASSLVRNQPQHF. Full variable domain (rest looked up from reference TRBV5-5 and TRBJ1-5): DAGVTQSPTHLIKTRGQQVTLRCSPISGHKSVSWYQQVLGQGPQFIFQYYEKEERGRGNFPDRFSARQFPNYSSELNVNALLLGDSALYLCASSLVRNQPQHFGDGTRLSIL.

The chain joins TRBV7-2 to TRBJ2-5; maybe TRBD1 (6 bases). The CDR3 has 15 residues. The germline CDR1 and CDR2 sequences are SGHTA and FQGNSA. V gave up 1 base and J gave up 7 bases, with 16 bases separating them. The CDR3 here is CASSLVQGGMGTQYF. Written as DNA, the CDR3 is TGTGCCAGCAGCTTAGTACAGGGTGGGATGGGGACCCAGTACTTC.

CDR3 nucleotides: TGCGCCAGCAGCCAGAGGGACGGTTCCTACGAGCAGTACTTC. Translating gives CASSQRDGSYEQYF. The chain has TRBV4-1 and TRBJ2-7; D might be TRBD1 or TRBD2, each matching 5 bases. With 3 bases removed from V and 1 base from J, the gap between germline ends came to 10 bases. CDR3 size: 14 residues. The germline gives CDR1 MGHRA, CDR2 YSYEKL.

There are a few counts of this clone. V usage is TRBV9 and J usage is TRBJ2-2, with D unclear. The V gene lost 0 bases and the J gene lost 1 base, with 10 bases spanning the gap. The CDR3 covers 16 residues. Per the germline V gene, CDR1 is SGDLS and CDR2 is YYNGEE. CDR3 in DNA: TGTGCCAGCAGCGTAGCCCTCGGTGGGAACACCGGGGAGCTGTTTTTT. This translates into CASSVALGGNTGELFF.

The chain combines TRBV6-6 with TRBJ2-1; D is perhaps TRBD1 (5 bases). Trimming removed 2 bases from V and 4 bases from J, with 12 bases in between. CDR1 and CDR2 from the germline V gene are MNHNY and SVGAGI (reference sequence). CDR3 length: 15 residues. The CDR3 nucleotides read TGTGCCAGCAGTTACGGGGCTAAACAATACAATGAGCAGTTCTTC. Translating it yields CASSYGAKQYNEQFF.